A single sample is the source of the 18 T cell receptor beta chains below, sequenced in a study of blood T cell repertoires in COVID-19 (TCRdb year 2020). Receptor libraries were prepared by the immunoSEQ multiplex PCR assay. Here the immuneACCESS table is served through TCRdb, limited to in-frame sequences with V and J called. Missing clones are a known gap in these copies; in checked studies unresolved V genes cover under half, and the rest lacks a known reason. Recorded for this sample are about 170,000 clones; around 80% of them occurred a single time. Roughly 15% of the sample lies in the top ten. Sequencing was performed on peripheral blood. All receptors derive from a woman between 70 and 85 years old with COVID-19, enrolled during active disease.

In nucleotides, the CDR3 is TGTGCCAGCAGCTTCCGACAGGTTATCTACAATGAGCAGTTCTTC. It encodes CASSFRQVIYNEQFF. The rearrangement joins TRBV5-8 to TRBJ2-1; maybe TRBD1 (6 bases). V shed 2 bases and J shed 3 bases, with 12 bases lying between them. There are 15 residues in the CDR3. The germline gives CDR1 SGHTS, CDR2 YDEGEE.

The V and J genes are TRBV14 and TRBJ2-2; the D gene is possibly TRBD2 (6 bases). The germline CDR1 and CDR2 sequences are SGHDN and FVKESK. There are 15 residues in the CDR3. Trimming left V 3 bases short and J 9 bases short, with 17 bases between. DNA for the CDR3: TGTGCCAGCAGCCAGATAAGTGGAGGGATCAGGGAGCTGTTTTTT. It translates to CASSQISGGIRELFF.

The chain links TRBV6-1 to TRBJ1-4; no reliable D call. V was cut by 2 bases and J by 4 bases, with 5 bases left in between. The CDR3 runs to 13 residues. From germline, CDR1 is MNHNS and CDR2 SASEGT. The CDR3 reads CASSELFNEKLFF. The CDR3 DNA is TGTGCCAGCAGTGAACTATTTAATGAAAAACTGTTTTTT.

This chain links TRBV30 with TRBJ1-5, with D tentatively TRBD1 (5 bases). This CDR3 has 14 amino acids. Germline CDR1 is GTSNPN and CDR2 is SVGIG (reference sequence). V lost 3 bases and J 8 bases, leaving 17 bases between the germline ends. CDR3 DNA: TGTGCCTGGAGGGCAACAGGTTCACTCAAGCCCCAGCATTTT. It encodes CAWRATGSLKPQHF. The variable domain in full, with the rest retrieved from reference TRBV30 and TRBJ1-5, is SQTIHQWPATLVQPVGSPLSLECTVEGTSNPNLYWYRQAAGRGLQLLFYSVGIGQISSEVPQNLSASRPQDRQFILSSKKLLLSDSGFYLCAWRATGSLKPQHFGDGTRLSIL.

The chain combines TRBV7-2 with TRBJ1-2; no reliable D call. With 5 bases removed from V and 4 bases from J, the gap between germline ends came to 11 bases. Germline values: CDR1 SGHTA, CDR2 FQGNSA. The CDR3 is 13 residues long. CDR3 DNA sequence: TGTGCCAGCAGCCCCCTAGGGAGCTATGGCTACACCTTC. Residues: CASSPLGSYGYTF.

This clone came up once. The V and J genes are TRBV6-4 and TRBJ2-7; D possibly corresponds to TRBD2 (6 bases). The CDR3 totals 13 residues. Germline V gene sequence: CDR1 MRHNA, CDR2 SNTAGT. Trimming took 0 bases from V and 3 from J, leaving 6 bases between them. The CDR3 region has the DNA TGTGCCAGCAGTGACTCGCGGGGCTACGAGCAGTACGTC. It yields the protein CASSDSRGYEQYV.

The chain carries TRBV5-1 and TRBJ1-2, with 9 bases that match TRBD1. Trimming took 3 bases from V and 6 from J; bases not matched to a gene: 12. The CDR3 spans 16 residues. Per the germline V gene, CDR1 is SGHRS and CDR2 is YFSETQ. CDR3 protein: CASSSITGQGHHGYTF. CDR3 DNA sequence: TGCGCCAGCAGCTCCATCACGGGACAGGGTCATCATGGCTACACCTTC.

This chain uses TRBV5-5 with TRBJ2-7; unclear D gene. Germline assignment: CDR1 SGHKS and CDR2 YYEKEE (reference sequence). The V end lost 3 bases, the J end lost 1 base, and 11 bases lay between the germline ends. This CDR3 region has 14 residues. This CDR3 reads CASSSMAASYEQYV. For the CDR3, the DNA is TGTGCCAGCAGCTCCATGGCTGCTTCCTACGAGCAGTACGTC.

The DNA for the CDR3 is TGTGCCAGCAGCCAAGAACGCTCAAGACGACGGGACATTCAGTACTTC. This gives the protein CASSQERSRRRDIQYF. The chain links TRBV3-1 (or the pseudogene TRBV3-2) to TRBJ2-4; D remains unclear. This CDR3 has 16 residues. V shed 0 bases and J shed 8 bases, with 17 bases lying between them. From germline, CDR1 is LGHDT and CDR2 YNNKEL (reference sequence).

This clone was recorded a few times. V gene TRBV6-2 or TRBV6-3 combines with J gene TRBJ1-2; D might be TRBD1 (5 bases). V was clipped by 5 bases and J by 4 bases, with 20 bases between them. Germline values: CDR1 MNHEY, CDR2 SVGEGT. The CDR3 totals 16 residues. The CDR3 protein is CASSPDDLRRGYGYTF. CDR3 sequence (DNA): TGTGCCAGCAGTCCCGACGACCTCAGGAGGGGCTATGGCTACACCTTC.

In its sample, this clone was seen a few times. The chain has TRBV6-2 or TRBV6-3 and TRBJ2-5; TRBD2 agrees at 9 bases. The V gene's germline CDR1 is MNHEY and CDR2 SVGEGT. This CDR3 region has 19 residues. V was clipped by 0 bases and J by 3 bases; unmatched bases: 14. The CDR3 nucleotides are TGTGCCAGCAGTTACTCGAGTTACTTAGCGGGGGCACCAAAAGAGACCCAGTACTTC. Its protein product is CASSYSSYLAGAPKETQYF.

This CDR3 is CASSQEWASSHEQFF. The DNA for the CDR3 is TGTGCCAGCAGCCAAGAATGGGCTAGCTCGCATGAGCAGTTCTTC. V and J are TRBV14 and TRBJ2-1, with D maybe TRBD2 (5 bases). The V end lost 0 bases, the J end lost 8 bases, and 14 bases lay between the germline ends. Germline V CDR1 and CDR2: SGHDN, FVKESK. The CDR3 runs 15 residues.

The sample holds one count of this clone. The chain has TRBV6-5 and TRBJ1-1; D ambiguous. Looked up from germline, CDR1 is MNHEY and CDR2 is SVGAGI. The CDR3 is 14 amino acids. The V end lost 6 bases, the J end lost 0 bases, and 11 bases lay between the germline ends. CDR3 DNA sequence: TGTGCCAGCAGCCTTGAGCTGATGAACACTGAAGCTTTCTTT. This gives the protein CASSLELMNTEAFF.

The V call is TRBV5-1, the J call TRBJ2-3; 7 nucleotides align to TRBD1. Germline V lookup: CDR1 SGHRS, CDR2 YFSETQ. CDR3 size: 16 residues. V lost 2 bases, J lost 5 bases, and 11 bases stayed unmatched. The CDR3: CASSLNPGQPEDTQYF. CDR3 DNA sequence: TGCGCCAGCAGCTTAAACCCGGGACAGCCAGAAGATACGCAGTATTTT.

The V gene is TRBV5-1, the J gene TRBJ1-1, with D unclear. This CDR3 region has 14 residues. V was pared by 0 bases and J by 4 bases, with 10 bases between. Germline CDR1 and CDR2: SGHRS and YFSETQ. The CDR3 reads CASSLGGKATEAFF. CDR3 DNA sequence: TGCGCCAGCAGCTTGGGCGGGAAAGCCACTGAAGCTTTCTTT.

V and J are TRBV7-9 and TRBJ2-3; TRBD2 might be the D (5 bases). The CDR3 loop spans 13 amino acids. Germline V gives CDR1 SEHNR, CDR2 FQNEAQ (reference sequence). V lost 1 base and J 6 bases, leaving 8 bases between the germline ends. The CDR3 is CASSLEVADTQYF. In DNA, the CDR3 is TGTGCCAGCAGCTTAGAGGTAGCGGATACGCAGTATTTT.

The chain has TRBV7-2 and TRBJ2-5, with D tentatively TRBD1 (6 bases). Germline CDR1 is SGHTA and CDR2 is FQGNSA. There are 17 residues in the CDR3. Trimming shortened V by 0 bases and J by 1 base, and 15 bases separated the two germline ends. The DNA for the CDR3 is TGTGCCAGCAGCTTAGCGGGGGCGAGGGGTCGCCAAGAGACCCAGTACTTC. This gives the protein CASSLAGARGRQETQYF. The entire variable domain, with the rest obtained from reference TRBV7-2 and TRBJ2-5, is as follows: GAGVSQSPSNKVTEKGKDVELRCDPISGHTALYWYRQSLGQGLEFLIYFQGNSAPDKSGLPSDRFSAERTGGSVSTLTIQRTQQEDSAVYLCASSLAGARGRQETQYFGPGTRLLVL.

The V call is TRBV4-2, the J call TRBJ1-2; TRBD1 is a possible D gene (5 bases). This CDR3 region has 16 residues. Germline V gene sequence: CDR1 LGHNA, CDR2 YNFKEQ. Trimming cost V 2 bases and J 5 bases, with 18 bases left between them. This CDR3 is CASSQSYRPAGYGYTF. CDR3 DNA sequence: TGTGCCAGCAGCCAATCTTACAGGCCGGCCGGGTATGGCTACACCTTC.